This T cell receptor (beta chain) was sequenced in a study of cytomegalovirus exposure and HLA in healthy donors. As for the study in general: Inside one of the first data releases sat some 85 million unique TCRs taken from HLA-typed donors.

The CDR3 runs to 13 residues. Trimming took 8 bases from V and 2 from J, leaving 12 bases between them. Germline loops: CDR1 MNHNY, CDR2 SVGAGI (reference sequence). A remark on this clone: Its target is not known.

Whole-study findings and limits: Most of the TCR beta V segments (in an earlier analysis) were productive either about 87% or about 30% of the time.

The primer mix had 60 Vbeta and 13 Jbeta primers. Assay: immunoSEQ multiplex PCR; the TCRdb copy retains only in-frame clones and omits some. This table has some 93,000 clones, about 78% appearing once. The chain uses TRBV6-6 and TRBJ1-1; perhaps TRBD1 as D (6 bases). The receptor was derived from a woman aged 40-49 years in good health and CMV-seronegative. The sequenced material came from PBMCs. CDR3 protein: CASFWGHNTEAFF. Written as DNA, the CDR3 is TGTGCCAGCTTTTGGGGACATAACACTGAAGCTTTCTTT.